This T cell receptor (beta chain) was obtained from a study of blood T cell repertoires in COVID-19. The authors' processing: Reference gene primer amplification yielded estimated nucleated cell counts. Profiling relied on immunoSEQ multiplex PCR, and the TCRdb table lists in-frame clones only, not all of them. V and J calls and clone size follow that table, whereas D and trimming were derived from the DNA. This sample yields 300,000 to 400,000 clones, of which roughly nine tenths are seen a single time; around 1% belongs to the top ten. Participants were placed into cohorts based on the clinical history they reported. The recovered donors of Cohort 3 showed two negative PCRs, clearance, or symptom resolution. The germline gives CDR1 WNHNN, CDR2 SYGVQD (reference sequence). V was trimmed by 4 bases and J by 5 bases, leaving 11 bases between them. This CDR3 has 13 residues.

The TCR comes from a man between 18 and 29 years old who had recovered from COVID-19. Sequencing used PBMCs or T cells enriched from blood (not recorded which). The chain links TRBV10-1 to TRBJ2-5; D unclear. The CDR3 loop is CASSGGRWETQYF. The CDR3 bases are TGCGCCAGCAGTGGTGGCAGGTGGGAGACCCAGTACTTC.